One TCR beta chain is described in this entry. What it binds is unknown. The length of the CDR3 is 13 residues. After removal of 4 bases from V and 6 bases from J, the junction contained 6 bases not matched to a gene. Germline CDR1 is SGHVS and CDR2 is FNYEAQ. Though probably carrying unrecorded immune exposures, donors were nominally healthy at sampling. These data come from a study of cytomegalovirus exposure and HLA in healthy donors. Study as a whole: An earlier analysis found around 100 million unique TCR beta sequences from around 180 million T cells.

Study results and limitations: Rare TCR sequences dominated, though some public TCRs recurred in many donors.

The PCR employed 60 Vbeta primers together with 13 Jbeta primers. Profiled with immunoSEQ multiplex PCR; TCRdb holds only in-frame clones, not every one. This specimen shows fewer than 100,000 clones; the ten leading clones hold less than 0.6%. This TCR was recovered from a man in his fifties or sixties in good health and CMV-seronegative. The chain couples TRBV7-6 to TRBJ2-7, with TRBD1 matching 7 bases. The sequenced sample consisted of PBMCs. CDR3 loop: CASSSADRTEQYF. The CDR3, as DNA: TGTGCCAGCAGCTCCGCGGACAGGACCGAGCAGTACTTC.